Each of the 3 T cell receptor beta chains below was sequenced from the same sample in a study of T cell clones after liver transplantation. Some clones are missing from TCRdb's copy, which holds only in-frame ones; the method was immunoSEQ multiplex PCR. The data hold 93,000 or so clones, with about 80% observed a single time. This specimen consisted of CD4+ T cells from blood, obtained around 44 months after liver transplant. The receptors derive from a human patient who received a liver transplant. Some T cells may originate from the graft donor.

This chain connects TRBV28 to TRBJ1-2; D gene ambiguous. V was trimmed by 4 bases and J by 4 bases, leaving 13 bases between them. The germline V gene has CDR1 MDHEN and CDR2 SYDVKM. The CDR3 runs to 14 residues. CDR3 nucleotide sequence: TGTGCCAGCAGTTCCCCCGGTCAAACCTATGGCTACACCTTC. This codes for CASSSPGQTYGYTF.

The V call is TRBV27, the J call TRBJ2-5, with TRBD1 matching 7 bases. The CDR3 contains 13 residues. Per germline, CDR1 MNHEY and CDR2 SMNVEV (reference sequence). V lost 7 bases and J lost 7; bases outside the gene matches: 9. This CDR3 is CASKPGTVGTQYF. Written as DNA, the CDR3 is TGTGCCAGCAAACCCGGGACAGTAGGGACCCAGTACTTC.

This clone was found a few times. V usage is TRBV7-6 and J usage is TRBJ2-2; D is undetermined. The CDR3 totals 14 residues. Germline V gene data show CDR1 as SGHVS and CDR2 as FNYEAQ. Trimming took off 5 bases at V and 4 bases at J, with 11 bases between the two ends. The DNA of the CDR3 is TGTGCCAGCAGCAGTTTGGGCGGCACCGGGGAGCTGTTTTTT. It specifies CASSSLGGTGELFF. Full variable domain (remainder filled in from reference TRBV7-6 and TRBJ2-2): GAGVSQSPRYKVTKRGQDVALRCDPISGHVSLYWYRQALGQGPEFLTYFNYEAQQDKSGLPNDRFSAERPEGSISTLTIQRTEQRDSAMYRCASSSLGGTGELFFGEGSRLTVL.